The 11 T cell receptor beta chains presented below share a single source sample, sequenced in a study of T cells after yellow fever vaccination. One entry per CDR3 protein results from TCRdb running MiXCR on the 5' RACE reads. The repertoire consists of around 50,000 distinct CDR3 sequences, with roughly 6.4% occurring once and the leading ten covering under 11%. The material sequenced was PBMCs, either bulk or a sorted T-cell subset (CD4+, CD8+, memory, or dextramer-sorted; not recorded which), taken 45 days after the yellow fever booster vaccination. Receptor source: a man between 25 and 39 years old who received the YFV17D yellow fever vaccine.

In this sample, this clonotype turned up a few times. J is TRBJ2-1 and V is TRBV20-1; the D gene could be TRBD1 or TRBD2 (5 bases each). The CDR3 has 13 amino acids. V lost 3 bases to trimming and J lost 7 bases, with 13 bases between them. The germline V gene encodes CDR1 DFQATT and CDR2 SNEGSKA (reference sequence). In DNA, the CDR3 is TGCAGTGCTAGGGGGGAAGCCGGAAATGAGCAGTTCTTC. This encodes CSARGEAGNEQFF.

Ten or more counts support this clonotype. The V and J genes are TRBV9 and TRBJ2-2; 9 bases match TRBD2. V dropped 0 bases and J dropped 0; count of bases not matched to a gene: 3. The CDR3 extends over 17 amino acids. Per germline, CDR1 SGDLS and CDR2 YYNGEE. CDR3 DNA sequence: TGTGCCAGCAGCGTAGGACTAGCGGCGTCGAACACCGGGGAGCTGTTTTTT. The encoded protein is CASSVGLAASNTGELFF. The whole variable domain, filled in from reference TRBV9 and TRBJ2-2, reads DSGVTQTPKHLITATGQRVTLRCSPRSGDLSVYWYQQSLDQGLQFLIQYYNGEERAKGNILERFSAQQFPDLHSELNLSSLELGDSALYFCASSVGLAASNTGELFFGEGSRLTVL.

In this sample, this clonotype turned up many times. The chain combines TRBV11-2 with TRBJ2-1; possibly TRBD2 for D (6 bases). The CDR3 spans 14 residues. Trimming stripped 8 bases from V and 7 bases from J, with 18 bases between. Germline V gene data show CDR1 as SGHAT and CDR2 as FQNNGV. CDR3 in DNA: TGTGCCAGCCAGCTGGCGGGGTTTCTTAATGAGCAGTTCTTC. Translated, it gives CASQLAGFLNEQFF.

This clonotype was seen a few times. V is TRBV6-5 and J is TRBJ1-1; 7 positions agree with TRBD1. Germline V gene data show CDR1 as MNHEY and CDR2 as SVGAGI. The CDR3 length is 14 residues. The V and J ends lost 4 bases and 0 bases, in that order; junction bases with no gene match: 2. The CDR3 protein is CASSLGGMNTEAFF. In DNA form, the CDR3 reads TGTGCCAGCAGTTTAGGGGGCATGAACACTGAAGCTTTCTTT.

This clonotype was detected many times. The chain has TRBV5-1 and TRBJ2-7; 9 bases map to TRBD1. Germline assignment: CDR1 SGHRS and CDR2 YFSETQ. V shed 4 bases, J shed 0 bases, and the junction held 5 bases outside the gene matches. The CDR3 is 15 amino acids. Written as DNA, the CDR3 is TGCGCCAGCAGCACGGCGGGACAGGGCTCCTACGAGCAGTACTTC. This translates into CASSTAGQGSYEQYF.

This clonotype was seen at least ten times. The chain couples TRBV29-1 to TRBJ2-5, with a weak D call TRBD2 (6 bases). V was cut by 2 bases and J by 9 bases, with 7 bases left in between. Germline V gene lookup returns CDR1 SQVTM and CDR2 ANQGSEA. There are 10 residues in the CDR3. The CDR3 DNA is TGCAGCGTTGAATGGGGGGCCCAGTACTTC. This translates into CSVEWGAQYF.

This clonotype has a count of ten or more. V usage is TRBV20-1 and J usage is TRBJ2-7, with TRBD2 as a possible D gene (5 bases). The length of the CDR3 is 16 residues. Germline V lookup: CDR1 DFQATT, CDR2 SNEGSKA (reference sequence). V lost 8 bases and J lost 5, with 28 bases in between. CDR3 coding DNA: TGCAGTTCAACCGGGATCAACACCCCCAGTTTGAACGAGCAGTACTTC. This sequence encodes CSSTGINTPSLNEQYF.

This clonotype occurred many times. The chain employs TRBV25-1 and TRBJ2-3, with a tentative D call TRBD1 (5 bases). The V gene's germline CDR1 is MGHDK and CDR2 SYGVNS. Deletions cut 1 base from V and 6 bases from J, with 20 bases between. The CDR3 covers 17 residues. The CDR3 here is CASSESWPGKESDTQYF. The CDR3 coding sequence is TGTGCCAGCAGTGAATCGTGGCCAGGGAAAGAATCGGATACGCAGTATTTT.

This clonotype was counted between two and nine times. This chain uses TRBV12-3 or TRBV12-4 with TRBJ1-5, with a possible D match to TRBD1 (6 bases). There are 17 residues in the CDR3. Deletions cut 1 base from V and 0 bases from J, with 13 bases between. CDR3 amino acids: CASSLDPDRYSNQPQHF. The CDR3, as DNA: TGTGCCAGCAGTTTAGACCCGGACAGATATAGCAATCAGCCCCAGCATTTT.

This clonotype has more than one count but fewer than ten. V is TRBV18 and J is TRBJ2-5, with 7 bases lining up with TRBD1. V lost 6 bases to trimming and J lost 1 base; unmatched junction nucleotides: 5. Germline V gives CDR1 KGHSH, CDR2 LQKENI. CDR3 length equals 14 residues. The CDR3 sequence: CASSLRTGQETQYF. The CDR3 DNA is TGTGCCAGCTCGCTCCGGACAGGCCAAGAGACCCAGTACTTC.

The CDR3 DNA is TGCGCCACCGGGACGGACTCCTACGAGCAGTACTTC. This sequence encodes CATGTDSYEQYF. The V gene is TRBV5-1, the J gene TRBJ2-7; possibly TRBD1 or TRBD2 for D (5 bases each). Germline V lookup: CDR1 SGHRS, CDR2 YFSETQ. V gave up 9 bases and J gave up 0 bases, with 10 bases separating them. The CDR3 is 12 amino acids.